This is a list of T cell receptor beta chains from one sample in a study of T-cell memory formation after mild COVID-19. TCRdb analysed the 5' RACE reads with MiXCR anew, one entry per CDR3 protein. The sample lists 110,000 to 150,000 distinct CDR3 sequences, less than 25% occurring once. Specimen: PBMCs or a T cell subset sorted from them (not recorded which). These receptors originate from an adult woman who had mild COVID-19 (a few samples of this study predate the infection). Cell type and time point are not known. Each CDR3 is given without its conserved first and last residue.

TRBV9 | ASSVRGFNNSPLH
TRBV11-2 | ASSLVGGAQNTEAF
TRBV5-1 | ASSSDHLVKYGYT
TRBV7-2 | ASSWAADIVQETQY
TRBV12-3/TRBV12-4 | AAANPGQGSDTQY
TRBV12-3/TRBV12-4 | ASSLLAGGPVNEQF
TRBV24-1 | ATSEGVGTDTQY
TRBV15 | ATSRTGSEQF
TRBV27 | ASSYVTGGNEQF
TRBV4-1 | ASSQEVLGEQF
TRBV20-1 | SAAWRSGYNEQF
TRBV20-1 | SARAGNTEAF
TRBV20-1 | SASGDRSIYEQY
TRBV7-8 | ASSLITGELF
TRBV7-9 | ASSLADADTQY